These T cell receptor beta chains were read from a single sample in a study of CD8 T cell repertoires and HIV-1 epitope variants. The antigens for these receptors are not known. The repertoire was sequenced with immunoSEQ multiplex PCR; TCRdb's copy has only in-frame clones and lacks some. The sample carries under 7,000 clones, 66% recorded once. Source material: cultured CD8+ T cells derived from PBMCs. All receptors come from a male donor with HIV. The CDR3 runs from the conserved cysteine through the conserved F or W. Each record gives: V gene, clone size, J gene, CDR3 protein. For some rows the clone size is stated as once, few or many, or as a class when expanded; others skip it.

>TRBV5-4|-|TRBJ2-1
CASSLGGLLNEQFF
>TRBV5-8|-|TRBJ2-7
CASSLSGRGYEQYF
>TRBV7-9|-|TRBJ2-2
CASSLGALGELFF
>TRBV6-1|-|TRBJ1-3
CASSDRHLSGNTIYF
>TRBV5-1|-|TRBJ1-2
CASSFELSGYTF
>TRBV7-9|-|TRBJ1-1
CASSPWVNTEAFF
>TRBV2|-|TRBJ2-1
CASRKSSYNEQFF
>TRBV7-2|-|TRBJ2-7
CASSPEGLAGAYEQYF
>TRBV5-5|-|TRBJ1-5
CASSFSGSNQPQHF
>TRBV19|-|TRBJ1-2
CASSIEPTGGTPTHLYGYTF
>TRBV7-2|-|TRBJ1-5
CASSLRPNQPQHF
>TRBV11-2|-|TRBJ2-1
CASSSRGTGVGSYNEQFF
>TRBV27|-|TRBJ2-1
CASSLSGFNEQFF
>TRBV7-9|few|TRBJ1-1
CASSLVAGAAEAFF
>TRBV10-3|-|TRBJ2-7
CAINSGQGYEQYF
>TRBV2|-|TRBJ1-1
CASSGGEELSEAFF